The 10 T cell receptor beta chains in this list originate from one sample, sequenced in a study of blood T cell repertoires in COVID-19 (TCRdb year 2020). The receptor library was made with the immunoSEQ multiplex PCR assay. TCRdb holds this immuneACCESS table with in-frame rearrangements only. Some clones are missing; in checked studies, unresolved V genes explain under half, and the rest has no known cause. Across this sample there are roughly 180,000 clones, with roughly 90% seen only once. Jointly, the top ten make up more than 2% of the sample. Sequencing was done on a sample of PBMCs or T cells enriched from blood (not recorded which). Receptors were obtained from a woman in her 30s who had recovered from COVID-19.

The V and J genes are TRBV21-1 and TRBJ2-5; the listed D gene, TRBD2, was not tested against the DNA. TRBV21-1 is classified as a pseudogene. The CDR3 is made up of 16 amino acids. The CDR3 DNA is TGTGCCAGCAGCAACTTGACGGGGGGGCCAGTGGAGACCCAGTACTTC. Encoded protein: CASSNLTGGPVETQYF.

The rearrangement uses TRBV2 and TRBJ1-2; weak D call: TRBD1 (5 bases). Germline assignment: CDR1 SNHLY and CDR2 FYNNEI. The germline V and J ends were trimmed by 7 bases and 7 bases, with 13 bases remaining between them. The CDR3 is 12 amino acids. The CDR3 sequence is CASKDGGSGYTF. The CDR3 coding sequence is TGTGCCAGCAAAGACGGGGGTAGTGGCTACACCTTC. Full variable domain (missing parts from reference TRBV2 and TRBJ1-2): EPEVTQTPSHQVTQMGQEVILRCVPISNHLYFYWYRQILGQKVEFLVSFYNNEISEKSEIFDDQFSVERPDGSNFTLKIRSTKLEDSAMYFCASKDGGSGYTFGSGTRLTVV.

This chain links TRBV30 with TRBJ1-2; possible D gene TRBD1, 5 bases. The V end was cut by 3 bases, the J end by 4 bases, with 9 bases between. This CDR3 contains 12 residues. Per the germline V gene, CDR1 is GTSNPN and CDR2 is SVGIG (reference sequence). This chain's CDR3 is CAWRGESYGYTF. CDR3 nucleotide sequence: TGTGCCTGGAGAGGGGAATCCTATGGCTACACCTTC. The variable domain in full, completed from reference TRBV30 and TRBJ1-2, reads SQTIHQWPATLVQPVGSPLSLECTVEGTSNPNLYWYRQAAGRGLQLLFYSVGIGQISSEVPQNLSASRPQDRQFILSSKKLLLSDSGFYLCAWRGESYGYTFGSGTRLTVV.

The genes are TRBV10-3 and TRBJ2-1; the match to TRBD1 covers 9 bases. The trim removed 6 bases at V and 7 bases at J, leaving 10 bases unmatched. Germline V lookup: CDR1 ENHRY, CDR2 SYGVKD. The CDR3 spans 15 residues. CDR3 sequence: CAIRGDRARVNEQFF. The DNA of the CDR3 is TGTGCCATCAGGGGGGACAGGGCGAGAGTGAATGAGCAGTTCTTC.

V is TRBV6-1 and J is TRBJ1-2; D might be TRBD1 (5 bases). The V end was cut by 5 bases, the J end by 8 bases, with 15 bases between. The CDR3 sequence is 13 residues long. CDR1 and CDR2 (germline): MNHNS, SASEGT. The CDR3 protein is CASSPGGGTGYTF. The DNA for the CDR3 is TGTGCCAGCAGTCCCGGCGGGGGGACGGGCTACACCTTC.

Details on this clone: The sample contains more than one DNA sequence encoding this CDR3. CDR3 DNA: TGTGCCAGCAGCCCCGACAGTAACTATGGCTACACCTTC. As protein: CASSPDSNYGYTF. J is TRBJ1-2 and V is TRBV7-3; a possible D gene is TRBD1 (5 bases). There are 13 residues in the CDR3. The V end was cut by 5 bases, the J end by 1 base, with 8 bases between. Germline V gene lookup returns CDR1 SGHTA and CDR2 FQGTGA.

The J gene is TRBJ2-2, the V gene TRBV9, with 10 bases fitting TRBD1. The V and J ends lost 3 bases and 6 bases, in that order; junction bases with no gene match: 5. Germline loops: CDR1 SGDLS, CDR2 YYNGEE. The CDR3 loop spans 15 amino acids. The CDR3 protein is CASSAGTGVAGELFF. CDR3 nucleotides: TGTGCCAGCAGCGCCGGGACAGGGGTGGCCGGGGAGCTGTTTTTT. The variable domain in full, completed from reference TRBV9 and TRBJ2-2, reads DSGVTQTPKHLITATGQRVTLRCSPRSGDLSVYWYQQSLDQGLQFLIQYYNGEERAKGNILERFSAQQFPDLHSELNLSSLELGDSALYFCASSAGTGVAGELFFGEGSRLTVL.

Here the CDR3 reads CASSPRTSGIFESSTDTQYF. CDR3 nucleotides: TGTGCCAGCAGCCCGAGGACTAGCGGGATTTTTGAATCTAGCACAGATACGCAGTATTTT. The chain couples TRBV28 to TRBJ2-3; 12 bases match TRBD2. The CDR3 has 20 amino acids. The germline V gene encodes CDR1 MDHEN and CDR2 SYDVKM. The V and J ends lost 6 bases and 0 bases, in that order; junction bases with no gene match: 16.

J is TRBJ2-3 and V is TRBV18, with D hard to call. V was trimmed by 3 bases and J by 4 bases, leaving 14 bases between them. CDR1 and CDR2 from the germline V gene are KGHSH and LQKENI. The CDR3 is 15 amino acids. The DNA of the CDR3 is TGTGCCAGCTCACCGAAGGCGGCCCGAGCAGATACGCAGTATTTT. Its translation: CASSPKAARADTQYF.

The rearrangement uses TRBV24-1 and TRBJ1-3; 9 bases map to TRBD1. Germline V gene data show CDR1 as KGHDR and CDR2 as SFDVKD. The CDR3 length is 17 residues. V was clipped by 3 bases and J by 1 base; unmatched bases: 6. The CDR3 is CATSDAGTGKSGNTIYF. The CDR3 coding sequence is TGTGCCACCAGTGATGCCGGGACAGGGAAGTCTGGAAACACCATATATTTT.